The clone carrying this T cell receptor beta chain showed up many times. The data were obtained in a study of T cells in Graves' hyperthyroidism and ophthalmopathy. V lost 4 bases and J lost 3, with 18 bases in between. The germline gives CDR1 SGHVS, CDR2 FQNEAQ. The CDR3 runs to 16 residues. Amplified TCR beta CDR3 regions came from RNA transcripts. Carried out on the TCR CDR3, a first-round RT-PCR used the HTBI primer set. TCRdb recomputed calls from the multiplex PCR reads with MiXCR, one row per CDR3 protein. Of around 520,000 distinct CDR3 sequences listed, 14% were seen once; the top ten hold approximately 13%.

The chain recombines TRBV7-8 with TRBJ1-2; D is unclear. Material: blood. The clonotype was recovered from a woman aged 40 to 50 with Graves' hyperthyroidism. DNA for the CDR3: TGTGCCAGCAGCTCCGACCCGGACGGCGCTTACTATGGCTACACCTTC. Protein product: CASSSDPDGAYYGYTF.